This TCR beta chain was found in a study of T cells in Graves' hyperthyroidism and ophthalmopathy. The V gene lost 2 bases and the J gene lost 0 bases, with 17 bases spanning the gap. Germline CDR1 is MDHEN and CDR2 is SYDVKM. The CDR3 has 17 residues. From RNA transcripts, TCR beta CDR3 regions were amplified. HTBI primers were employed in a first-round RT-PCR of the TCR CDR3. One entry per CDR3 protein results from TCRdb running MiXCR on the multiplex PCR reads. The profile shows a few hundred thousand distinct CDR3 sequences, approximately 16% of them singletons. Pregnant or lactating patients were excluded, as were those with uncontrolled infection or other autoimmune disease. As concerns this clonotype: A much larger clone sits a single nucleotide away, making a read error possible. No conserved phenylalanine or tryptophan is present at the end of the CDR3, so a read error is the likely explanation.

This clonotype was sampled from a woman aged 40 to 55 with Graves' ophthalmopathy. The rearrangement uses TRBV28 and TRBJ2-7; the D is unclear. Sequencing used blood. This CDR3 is CASSLLTRISLSYEQYL. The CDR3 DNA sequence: TGTGCCAGCAGTTTACTGACTCGCATCTCCCTCTCCTACGAGCAGTACCTC.